A selection of T cell receptor beta chains follows, all from one sample in a study of immunodeficiency. Sequenced by immunoSEQ multiplex PCR; TCRdb stores in-frame clones only, minus some. This sample carries 4,200 or so clones, around 91% of them seen once, and the ten largest clones take around 4.5%. The sequencing input was CD4+ T cells from blood. These receptors were taken from a human donor in good health. The CDR3 runs from the conserved cysteine through the conserved F or W. A D gene is named only where the DNA matches it firmly. Clone sizes are given selectively: once, few, many, or a class where the clone is expanded.

size | length | J | V | D | CDR3 | DNA
NA | 14 | TRBJ2-5 | TRBV10-3 | TRBD2 | CAISPGLAKETQYF | TGTGCCATCAGCCCGGGACTAGCGAAGGAGACCCAGTACTTC
NA | 14 | TRBJ1-4 | TRBV14 | TRBD1 | CASRPQGAGEKLFF | TGTGCCAGCAGACCGCAGGGGGCGGGTGAAAAACTGTTTTTT
NA | 13 | TRBJ1-1 | TRBV12-3/TRBV12-4 | NA | CASTLAGYTEAFF | TGTGCCAGCACTCTGGCCGGGTATACTGAAGCTTTCTTT
NA | 14 | TRBJ1-1 | TRBV12-5 | NA | CASGPEGPNTEAFF | TGTGCTAGTGGCCCCGAGGGGCCGAACACTGAAGCTTTCTTT
NA | 16 | TRBJ1-5 | TRBV5-1 | NA | CASSLGVRGSNQPQHF | TGCGCCAGCAGCTTGGGAGTACGGGGGTCTAATCAGCCCCAGCATTTT
NA | 15 | TRBJ1-1 | TRBV5-1 | TRBD1 | CASSFTDRDHTEAFF | TGCGCCAGCAGCTTTACGGACAGGGACCACACTGAAGCTTTCTTT
once | 13 | TRBJ1-3 | TRBV12-3/TRBV12-4 | NA | CASRDSPGNTIYF | TGTGCCAGCAGGGACAGTCCTGGAAACACCATATATTTT
NA | 16 | TRBJ2-1 | TRBV6-4 | TRBD1 | CASSDSAGGRVSEQFF | TGTGCCAGCAGTGACTCGGCAGGGGGAAGGGTGAGTGAGCAGTTCTTC
NA | 17 | TRBJ2-3 | TRBV27 | TRBD2 | CASRTSGRGIGTDTQYF | TGTGCCAGCAGAACGAGCGGGAGGGGGATCGGCACAGATACGCAGTATTTT
NA | 14 | TRBJ2-7 | TRBV7-8 | NA | CASSFSTVPYEQYF | TGTGCCAGCAGCTTTTCGACAGTACCCTACGAGCAGTACTTC
NA | 12 | TRBJ2-7 | TRBV6-5 | NA | CASSPLRDEQYF | TGTGCCAGCAGCCCCCTTAGAGACGAGCAGTACTTC
NA | 14 | TRBJ1-2 | TRBV30 | NA | CAWRSPGRSEGYTF | TGTGCCTGGAGATCACCGGGCCGGTCGGAGGGCTACACCTTC
NA | 13 | TRBJ2-1 | TRBV3-1/TRBV3-2 | NA | CASTRGPYNEQFF | TGTGCCAGCACCCGGGGCCCCTACAATGAGCAGTTCTTC
NA | 18 | TRBJ1-1 | TRBV19 | NA | CASSIAIRMGGLNTEAFF | TGTGCCAGTAGTATTGCTATCAGAATGGGGGGCTTGAACACTGAAGCTTTCTTT
NA | 16 | TRBJ2-7 | TRBV28 | NA | CASSLAGYSHQYEQYF | TGTGCCAGCAGTTTGGCAGGGTATTCTCATCAATACGAGCAGTACTTC
NA | 14 | TRBJ1-5 | TRBV24-1 | NA | CATSDSTSGQPQHF | TGTGCCACCAGTGACTCCACAAGTGGTCAGCCCCAGCATTTT
NA | 15 | TRBJ2-3 | TRBV10-3 | TRBD2 | CAIRPGPSGTDTQYF | TGTGCCATCAGACCGGGCCCTAGCGGAACAGATACGCAGTATTTT
NA | 14 | TRBJ2-7 | TRBV30 | NA | CASSGRHGGYEQYF | TGTGCCAGCAGTGGGCGGCATGGAGGTTACGAGCAGTACTTC
NA | 15 | TRBJ2-2 | TRBV4-1 | NA | CASSSIAGFTGELFF | TGCGCCAGCAGCTCGATAGCAGGGTTCACCGGGGAGCTGTTTTTT
NA | 15 | TRBJ2-1 | TRBV12-5 | TRBD2 | CASGLVAGGLYEQFF | TGTGCTAGTGGTTTGGTGGCGGGGGGGCTTTATGAGCAGTTCTTC
NA | 15 | TRBJ2-7 | TRBV7-9 | TRBD1 | CASSLAQGATLRQYF | TGTGCCAGCAGCTTAGCTCAGGGGGCGACTTTGAGGCAGTACTTC
NA | 13 | TRBJ1-1 | TRBV15 | NA | CATSKRAGDEAFF | TGTGCCACCAGCAAAAGGGCAGGGGACGAAGCTTTCTTT
NA | 15 | TRBJ2-7 | TRBV19 | TRBD2 | CASSGGTSGRVEQYF | TGTGCCAGTAGTGGGGGGACTAGCGGGAGAGTCGAGCAGTACTTC
NA | 18 | TRBJ2-7 | TRBV5-1 | TRBD2 | CASSLTPVLAGGRYEQYF | TGCGCCAGCAGCTTAACCCCGGTGTTAGCGGGGGGCCGCTACGAGCAGTACTTC
NA | 13 | TRBJ2-2 | TRBV9 | NA | CASSVGLTGELFF | TGTGCCAGCAGCGTAGGACTAACCGGGGAGCTGTTTTTT
NA | 14 | TRBJ2-3 | TRBV28 | NA | CASSFSLSGGVPDF | TGTGCCAGCAGTTTTTCCCTCAGCGGAGGGGTTCCGGATTTT
once | 12 | TRBJ1-1 | TRBV30 | TRBD1 | CAYDRGGTEAFF | TGTGCCTACGACAGGGGGGGCACTGAAGCTTTCTTT
NA | 15 | TRBJ1-3 | TRBV6-1 | NA | CASSDRSGGGNTIYF | TGTGCCAGCAGTGACCGGTCAGGTGGTGGAAACACCATATATTTT
NA | 17 | TRBJ2-5 | TRBV5-1 | TRBD2 | CASSPRLAGGPEETQYF | TGCGCCAGCAGCCCAAGACTAGCGGGAGGGCCAGAAGAGACCCAGTACTTC
NA | 15 | TRBJ1-3 | TRBV18 | TRBD1 | CASSPNRGSGNTIYF | TGTGCCAGCTCACCCAACAGGGGCTCTGGAAACACCATATATTTT
NA | 14 | TRBJ1-2 | TRBV9 | NA | CASSVGEGVGGYTF | TGTGCCAGCAGCGTCGGGGAGGGGGTCGGAGGCTACACCTTC
once | 13 | TRBJ2-1 | TRBV12-3/TRBV12-4 | TRBD2 | CASSWTSGKGQFF | TGTGCCAGCAGCTGGACTAGCGGGAAGGGGCAGTTCTTC
NA | 14 | TRBJ2-5 | TRBV6-6 | NA | CASSGQPYQETQYF | TGTGCCAGCAGCGGACAGCCGTACCAAGAGACCCAGTACTTC
NA | 16 | TRBJ1-6 | TRBV19 | TRBD1 | CASTHPGQGNDSPLHF | TGTGCCAGTACCCATCCGGGACAGGGTAATGATTCACCCCTCCACTTT
NA | 17 | TRBJ2-5 | TRBV21-1 | NA | CASRKRNGLAGVETQYF | TGTGCCAGCAGAAAAAGGAATGGACTAGCGGGAGTGGAGACCCAGTACTTC
NA | 13 | TRBJ2-3 | TRBV3-1/TRBV3-2 | NA | CASSQYSTDTQYF | TGTGCCAGCAGCCAATACAGCACAGATACGCAGTATTTT
NA | 17 | TRBJ2-1 | TRBV11-3 | NA | CASSLGGAGITYNEQFF | TGTGCCAGCAGCTTAGGGGGGGCGGGGATCACCTACAATGAGCAGTTCTTC
once | 15 | TRBJ2-3 | TRBV5-1 | NA | CASSLGTGRGDTQYF | TGCGCCAGCAGCTTGGGGACAGGCCGGGGGGATACGCAGTATTTT
few | 14 | TRBJ1-5 | TRBV2 | NA | CASSRLQGNQPQHF | TGTGCCAGCAGCCGGCTTCAAGGCAATCAGCCCCAGCATTTT
NA | 18 | TRBJ1-4 | TRBV28 | NA | CASSPPLRVFFGNEKLFF | TGTGCCAGCAGCCCCCCCCTGAGGGTATTTTTTGGTAATGAAAAACTGTTTTTT
NA | 15 | TRBJ2-3 | TRBV6-9 | NA | CASSLRLGLTDTQYF | TGTGCCAGCAGCCTACGACTAGGCCTCACAGATACGCAGTATTTT
NA | 16 | TRBJ2-1 | TRBV7-9 | TRBD1 | CASSSGTGGFFHEQFF | TGTGCCAGCAGCTCCGGGACAGGGGGCTTTTTCCATGAGCAGTTCTTC
NA | 17 | TRBJ2-3 | TRBV5-1 | TRBD2 | CASSLALTSGGTDTQYF | TGCGCCAGCAGCTTGGCCCTGACTAGCGGGGGAACAGATACGCAGTATTTT
NA | 13 | TRBJ1-1 | TRBV18 | NA | CASSPQGNTEAFF | TGTGCCAGCTCACCACAGGGGAACACTGAAGCTTTCTTT
once | 13 | TRBJ1-3 | TRBV15 | NA | CATSRTSGNTIYF | TGTGCCACCAGCAGGACATCTGGAAACACCATATATTTT